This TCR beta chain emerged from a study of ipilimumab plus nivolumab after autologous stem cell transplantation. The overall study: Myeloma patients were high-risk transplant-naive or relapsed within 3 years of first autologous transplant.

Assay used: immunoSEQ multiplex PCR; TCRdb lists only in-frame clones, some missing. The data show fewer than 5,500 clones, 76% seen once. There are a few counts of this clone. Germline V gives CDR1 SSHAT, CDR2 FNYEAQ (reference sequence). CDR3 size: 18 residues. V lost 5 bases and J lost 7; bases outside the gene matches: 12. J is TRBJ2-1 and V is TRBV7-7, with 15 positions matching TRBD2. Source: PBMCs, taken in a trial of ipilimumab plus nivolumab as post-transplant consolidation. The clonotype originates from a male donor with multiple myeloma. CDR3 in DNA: TGTGCCAGCAGCAACGTCCGGACTAGCGGGGGGGCTCGGAATGAGCAGTTCTTC. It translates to CASSNVRTSGGARNEQFF.